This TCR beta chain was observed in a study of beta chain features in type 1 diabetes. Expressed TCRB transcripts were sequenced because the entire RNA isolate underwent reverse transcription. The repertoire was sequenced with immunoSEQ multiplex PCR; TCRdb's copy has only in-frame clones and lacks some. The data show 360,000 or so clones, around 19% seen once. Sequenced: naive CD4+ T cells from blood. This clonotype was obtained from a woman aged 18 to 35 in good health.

DNA for the CDR3: TGTGCGTCAGGGCTCGGGGAGACCCAGTACTTC. The encoded protein is CASGLGETQYF. The chain joins TRBV10-3 to TRBJ2-5, with D perhaps TRBD1 (5 bases). Germline V gene lookup returns CDR1 ENHRY and CDR2 SYGVKD. This CDR3 spans 11 amino acids.